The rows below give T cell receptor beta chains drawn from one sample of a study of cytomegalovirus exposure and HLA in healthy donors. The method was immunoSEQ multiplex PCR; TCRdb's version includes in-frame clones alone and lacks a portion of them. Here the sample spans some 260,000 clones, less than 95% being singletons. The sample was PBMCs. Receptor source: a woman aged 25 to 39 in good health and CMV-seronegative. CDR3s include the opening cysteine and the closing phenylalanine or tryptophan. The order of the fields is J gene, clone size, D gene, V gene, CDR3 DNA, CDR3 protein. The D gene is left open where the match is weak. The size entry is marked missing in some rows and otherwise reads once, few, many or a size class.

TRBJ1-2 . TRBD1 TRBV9 TGTGCCAGCAGCGAAACCCGGGACAGCCGACGCTTAACCTTC CASSETRDSRRLTF
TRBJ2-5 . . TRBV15 TGTGCCACCAGCAGAGACCGTTCGATGAAGACCCAGTACTTC CATSRDRSMKTQYF
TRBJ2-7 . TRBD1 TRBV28 TGTGCCAGCAGTACTGGTTCGGGACAGGGCAGGGAGCAGTACTTC CASSTGSGQGREQYF
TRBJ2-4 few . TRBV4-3 TGCGCCAGCAGCCCGGGACTAGCCAAAAACATTCAGTACTTC CASSPGLAKNIQYF
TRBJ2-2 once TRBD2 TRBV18 TGTGCCAGCTCGGCGTCGACTAGCGGGAGAACCGGGGAGCTGTTTTTT CASSASTSGRTGELFF
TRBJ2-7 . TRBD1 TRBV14 TGTGCCAGCAGCCCCTTGACAGGGGGATCGTACGAGCAGTACTTC CASSPLTGGSYEQYF
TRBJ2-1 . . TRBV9 TGTGCCAGCAGCGTAAGACCCAATGAGCAGTTCTTC CASSVRPNEQFF
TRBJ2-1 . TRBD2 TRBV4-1 TGCGCCAGCAGCCAAGACCCTAGCGGCGGGTACAATGAGCAGTTCTTC CASSQDPSGGYNEQFF
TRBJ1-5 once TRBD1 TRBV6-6 TGTGCCAGCAGTTACTCGCCCAGGGGGCGCCCCCAGCCCCAGCATTTT CASSYSPRGRPQPQHF
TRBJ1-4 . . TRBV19 TGTGCCAGTAGTATTACAACTAATGAAAAACTGTTTTTT CASSITTNEKLFF
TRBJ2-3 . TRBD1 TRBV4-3 TGCGCCAGCAGCCAAGGACAGGGGGCCACAGATACGCAGTATTTT CASSQGQGATDTQYF
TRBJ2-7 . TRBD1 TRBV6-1 TGTGCCAGCAGTGAGACAGGGATCTACGAGCAGTACTTC CASSETGIYEQYF
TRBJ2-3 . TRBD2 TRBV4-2 TGTGCCAGCAGCCAAGATCTTGTGACTAGCGGGATCGGAAATACGCAGTATTTT CASSQDLVTSGIGNTQYF
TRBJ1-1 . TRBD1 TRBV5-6 TGTGCCAGCAGCTTGATGAGACAGGGGGCTTTCTTT CASSLMRQGAFF
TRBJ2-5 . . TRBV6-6 TGTGCCAGCAGTTCTACTAGTGCCGGAGAGACCCAGTACTTC CASSSTSAGETQYF
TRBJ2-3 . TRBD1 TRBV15 TGTGCCACCAGCGGCCAATTCCGGGACAGCACCACAGATACGCAGTATTTT CATSGQFRDSTTDTQYF
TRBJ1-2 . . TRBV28 TGTGCCAGCAGTTTCCGACAGTGGGGCTATGGCTACACCTTC CASSFRQWGYGYTF
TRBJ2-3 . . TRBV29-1 TGCAGCGTGACGCGGACCAGAGATACGCAGTATTTT CSVTRTRDTQYF
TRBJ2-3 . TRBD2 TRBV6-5 TGTGCCAGCGGGCGCGGGGGACTTAGTGGAGATACGCAGTATTTT CASGRGGLSGDTQYF
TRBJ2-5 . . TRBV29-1 TGCAGCGTTGAAGGGGCTTGGGGGAAAGAGACCCAGTACTTC CSVEGAWGKETQYF
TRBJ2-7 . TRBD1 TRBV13 TGTGCCAGCAGCACAACAGGGGGTAGCAACGAGCAGTACTTC CASSTTGGSNEQYF
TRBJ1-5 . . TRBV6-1 TGTGCCGGGAGAAATAGCAATCAGCCCCAGCATTTT CAGRNSNQPQHF
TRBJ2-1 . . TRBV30 TGTGCCTGGAGCGAAGTACGGGACGAACAGTTCTTC CAWSEVRDEQFF
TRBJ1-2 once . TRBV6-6 TGTGCCAGCAATACCGGATGGGGGTTTGGCTACACCTTC CASNTGWGFGYTF
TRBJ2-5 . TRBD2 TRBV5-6 TGTGCCAGCAGCTACGGGGGGCAAGAGACCCAGTACTTC CASSYGGQETQYF
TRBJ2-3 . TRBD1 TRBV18 TGTGCCAGCTCACCACCGGCAGGGGGAGATACGCAGTATTTT CASSPPAGGDTQYF
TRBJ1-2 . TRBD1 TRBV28 TGTGCCAGCAGTTTGGACAGGGTGGCCATGGAGGGCTACACCTTC CASSLDRVAMEGYTF
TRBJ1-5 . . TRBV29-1 TGCAGCGTTGAAGATCTTCGGAAACCTAGCCGGGGAAATCAGCCCCAGCATTTT CSVEDLRKPSRGNQPQHF
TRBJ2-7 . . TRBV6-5 TGTGCCAGCAGTTACTTGGGGAGACCCTACTACGAGCAGTACTTC CASSYLGRPYYEQYF
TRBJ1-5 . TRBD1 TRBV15 TGTGCCACCAGCAGAGACCTGGACAGGGGCCGTCAGCCCCAGCATTTT CATSRDLDRGRQPQHF
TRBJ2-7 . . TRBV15 TGTGCCACCAGCTCTTCTAGAGGAGGCGACGAGCAGTACTTC CATSSSRGGDEQYF